Listed here are 30 T cell receptor beta chains from one sample, sequenced in a study of cytomegalovirus exposure and HLA in healthy donors. PCR involved 60 Vbeta and 13 Jbeta primers. Produced via immunoSEQ multiplex PCR; TCRdb's table is partial and in-frame only. The sample yields about 150,000 clones, about 87% seen once. Sequenced sample: PBMCs. The origin of the receptors is a woman in her thirties in good health and CMV-seronegative.

This rearrangement joins TRBV5-1 to TRBJ2-5, with D maybe TRBD1 (6 bases). This CDR3 region has 18 residues. V lost 0 bases, J lost 4 bases, and 22 bases lay in between. The germline V gene has CDR1 SGHRS and CDR2 YFSETQ. Here the CDR3 DNA reads TGCGCCAGCAGCTTGGCTGGGGGCTGGCTCGTTTCGGTAGAGACCCAGTACTTC. Encoded protein: CASSLAGGWLVSVETQYF.

The rearrangement uses TRBV5-1 and TRBJ1-1, with TRBD1 as a possible D gene (5 bases). Trimming removed 4 bases from V and 4 bases from J, with 20 bases in between. This CDR3 region has 16 residues. Germline lookup yields CDR1 SGHRS and CDR2 YFSETQ. Written as DNA, the CDR3 is TGCGCCAGCAGCCGCCTCCCCGGGACTCTAGCCACTGAAGCTTTCTTT. It codes for CASSRLPGTLATEAFF. Full variable domain (rest looked up from reference TRBV5-1 and TRBJ1-1): KAGVTQTPRYLIKTRGQQVTLSCSPISGHRSVSWYQQTPGQGLQFLFEYFSETQRNKGNFPGRFSGRQFSNSRSEMNVSTLELGDSALYLCASSRLPGTLATEAFFGQGTRLTVV.

This clone was counted a few times. The V gene is TRBV6-4, the J gene TRBJ1-1; TRBD1 aligns across 7 bases. Germline CDR1 is MRHNA and CDR2 is SNTAGT. The V gene end was trimmed by 5 bases and the J gene end by 5 bases; junction bases not matched to a gene: 5. The CDR3 is 13 amino acids. CDR3 DNA: TGTGCCAGCAGTACGAACAGGGGTACTGAAGCTTTCTTT. It encodes CASSTNRGTEAFF.

This chain links TRBV29-1 with TRBJ1-2, with D perhaps TRBD1 (5 bases). This CDR3 spans 12 amino acids. Germline V gene data show CDR1 as SQVTM and CDR2 as ANQGSEA. With 0 bases removed from V and 3 bases from J, the gap between germline ends came to 5 bases. The CDR3 DNA is TGCAGCGTTGAAGAAGGGGACTATGGCTACACCTTC. This sequence encodes CSVEEGDYGYTF.

The chain is built from TRBV4-2 and TRBJ2-7; 9 positions match TRBD1. Trimming removed 3 bases from V and 3 bases from J; junction bases left unmatched: 6. The CDR3 consists of 15 residues. CDR1 and CDR2 from the germline V gene are LGHNA and YNFKEQ. This CDR3 is CASSQAGTGFYEQYF. In DNA form, the CDR3 reads TGTGCCAGCAGCCAGGCCGGGACAGGGTTCTACGAGCAGTACTTC.

V gene TRBV7-9 combines with J gene TRBJ1-4; D is ambiguous. This CDR3 is 15 amino acids long. The V end lost 1 base, the J end lost 3 bases, and 9 bases lay between the germline ends. Germline V lookup: CDR1 SEHNR, CDR2 FQNEAQ (reference sequence). The CDR3 region is CASSLEGGSNEKLFF. The CDR3 DNA reads TGTGCCAGCAGCTTAGAAGGCGGCTCTAATGAAAAACTGTTTTTT.

This rearrangement joins TRBV7-3 to TRBJ2-1; 7 positions agree with TRBD1. The CDR3 loop spans 13 amino acids. The germline gives CDR1 SGHTA, CDR2 FQGTGA. Trimming removed 5 bases from V and 9 bases from J; junction bases left unmatched: 7. The CDR3 reads CASSTIQGSEQFF. The CDR3 bases are TGTGCCAGCAGCACAATACAGGGGAGTGAGCAGTTCTTC.

The rearrangement links TRBV29-1 to TRBJ2-3; TRBD2 aligns across 7 bases. Germline values: CDR1 SQVTM, CDR2 ANQGSEA. CDR3 size: 14 residues. V was pared by 4 bases and J by 2 bases, with 6 bases of the junction left unmatched. CDR3 protein: CSVAAGVDTDTQYF. In DNA form, the CDR3 reads TGCAGCGTTGCCGCGGGAGTCGACACAGATACGCAGTATTTT.

The chain has TRBV2 and TRBJ2-5; TRBD2 aligns across 14 bases. This CDR3 contains 16 residues. CDR1 is SNHLY, CDR2 FYNNEI, per germline. The V gene end was trimmed by 8 bases and the J gene end by 0 bases; junction bases not matched to a gene: 5. The CDR3: CASWGGLAGDQETQYF. CDR3 coding DNA: TGTGCCAGCTGGGGGGGACTAGCGGGAGACCAAGAGACCCAGTACTTC.

This clone was found once. The rearrangement joins TRBV6-5 to TRBJ2-7, with 9 bases fitting TRBD1. In germline, CDR1 is MNHEY, CDR2 SVGAGI. The J segment lost 6 bases and the V segment lost 0 bases, leaving 9 bases of the junction unmatched. This CDR3 region has 16 residues. CDR3 bases: TGTGCCAGCAGTTACTCCATACTAGACAGGGGGGGCGAGCAGTACTTC. This gives the protein CASSYSILDRGGEQYF.

The V call is TRBV5-1, the J call TRBJ2-2, with 7 bases matching TRBD1. The CDR3 loop spans 13 amino acids. Germline loops: CDR1 SGHRS, CDR2 YFSETQ. Trimming cost V 5 bases and J 6 bases; bases outside gene matches: 4. The CDR3 region is CASSLTGPGELFF. In DNA form, the CDR3 reads TGCGCCAGCAGTCTGACAGGGCCCGGGGAGCTGTTTTTT.

The rearrangement joins TRBV14 to TRBJ1-1; a weak D match, TRBD1 (6 bases). Trimming removed 1 base at V and 1 base at J, with 19 bases between. Germline loops: CDR1 SGHDN, CDR2 FVKESK. The CDR3 totals 18 residues. The CDR3 is CASSQGVRGRSKNTEAFF. The CDR3 DNA follows: TGTGCCAGCAGCCAAGGGGTCAGGGGCCGTTCTAAGAACACTGAAGCTTTCTTT.

The chain combines TRBV2 with TRBJ2-5; a possible D gene is TRBD2 (6 bases). The germline V and J ends were trimmed by 4 bases and 5 bases, with 17 bases remaining between them. In germline, CDR1 is SNHLY, CDR2 FYNNEI. This CDR3 contains 15 residues. Here the CDR3 DNA reads TGTGCCAGCAGTGTGGAGGGGCAGAAATGGGAGACCCAGTACTTC. Amino acid sequence: CASSVEGQKWETQYF.

In regard to this clone: In the same sample, other DNA sequences code for this CDR3. This chain uses TRBV5-6 with TRBJ2-7, with a tentative D call TRBD2 (5 bases). V shed 0 bases and J shed 2 bases, with 9 bases lying between them. Looked up from germline, CDR1 is SGHDT and CDR2 is YYEEEE. The CDR3 runs to 14 residues. Here the CDR3 reads CASSLGGVTYEQYF. The CDR3 nucleotides are TGTGCCAGCAGCTTGGGGGGAGTGACCTACGAGCAGTACTTC.

V gene TRBV28 combines with J gene TRBJ1-1; D gene uncertain. This CDR3 is 14 amino acids long. Germline CDR1 reads MDHEN; CDR2 reads SYDVKM. V lost 3 bases and J 3 bases, leaving 11 bases between the germline ends. CDR3 DNA sequence: TGTGCCAGCAGTTTTACCTCCCGGGACACTGAAGCTTTCTTT. Translating it yields CASSFTSRDTEAFF.

The chain is built from TRBV27 and TRBJ2-1; possible D gene TRBD1, 6 bases. The V end lost 6 bases, the J end lost 12 bases, and 12 bases lay between the germline ends. Germline V gives CDR1 MNHEY, CDR2 SMNVEV (reference sequence). The CDR3 is made up of 11 amino acids. The CDR3 DNA follows: TGTGCCAGCAGCCAGGGGATAGTGCAGTTCTTC. It is translated as CASSQGIVQFF.

The CDR3 coding sequence is TGTGCCATCAGTGTGGGACAGGGGGCTGAAGCTTTCTTT. Protein: CAISVGQGAEAFF. The J gene is TRBJ1-1, the V gene TRBV10-3, with 11 bases fitting TRBD1. The CDR3 has 13 residues. V lost 4 bases, J lost 6 bases, and 1 base stayed unmatched. In germline, CDR1 is ENHRY, CDR2 SYGVKD.

This rearrangement joins TRBV28 to TRBJ2-5, with 9 bases aligning to TRBD2. There are 13 residues in the CDR3. V lost 6 bases and J lost 4; bases outside the gene matches: 3. Germline V gene sequence: CDR1 MDHEN, CDR2 SYDVKM. Written as DNA, the CDR3 is TGTGCCAGCAGACGCGGGGGGGCAGAGACCCAGTACTTC. Its translation is CASRRGGAETQYF.

The chain joins TRBV4-1 to TRBJ2-1, with TRBD2 matching 10 bases. Germline values: CDR1 MGHRA, CDR2 YSYEKL. The CDR3 covers 15 residues. The J segment lost 6 bases and the V segment lost 3 bases, leaving 5 bases of the junction unmatched. As DNA, the CDR3 is TGCGCCAGCAGCCATCCGGGACTAGCGACCAATGAGCAGTTCTTC. It translates to CASSHPGLATNEQFF.

V usage is TRBV7-8 and J usage is TRBJ2-2; maybe TRBD2 (5 bases). The germline V gene has CDR1 SGHVS and CDR2 FQNEAQ. The CDR3 loop spans 15 amino acids. Deletions cut 5 bases from V and 4 bases from J, with 14 bases between. The CDR3 reads CASSLTPSLTGELFF. In DNA, the CDR3 is TGTGCCAGCAGCCTCACCCCTAGCCTCACCGGGGAGCTGTTTTTT.

The V gene is TRBV18, the J gene TRBJ2-2; 10 nucleotides match TRBD1. The CDR3 has 15 residues. Germline V gene sequence: CDR1 KGHSH, CDR2 LQKENI. After removal of 2 bases from V and 5 bases from J, the junction contained 2 bases not matched to a gene. CDR3 in DNA: TGTGCCAGCTCACCAGGGACAGGGGCTACCGGGGAGCTGTTTTTT. Residues: CASSPGTGATGELFF.

Notes on this clone: An end of the junction does not agree with germline; a read error may underlie this. V usage is TRBV4-2 and J usage is TRBJ2-1, with 9 bases fitting TRBD2. The CDR3 sequence is 13 residues long. In germline, CDR1 is LGHNA, CDR2 YNFKEQ. In DNA form, the CDR3 reads TGTGCTAGCAGACTAGCGGAATCCAATGAGCAGTTCTTC. It codes for CASRLAESNEQFF.

This clone was counted only a few times. The chain uses TRBV5-4 and TRBJ2-7, with TRBD2 identical over 8 bases. CDR1 is SGHNT, CDR2 YYREEE, per germline (reference sequence). This CDR3 has 16 residues. V was clipped by 3 bases and J by 4 bases; unmatched bases: 12. This CDR3 is CASSWLGLGGGYEQYF. CDR3 DNA: TGTGCCAGCAGCTGGCTGGGACTAGGAGGTGGTTACGAGCAGTACTTC.

This rearrangement joins TRBV11-2 to TRBJ2-3; D uncertain. The length of the CDR3 is 12 residues. V lost 5 bases, J lost 2 bases, and 5 bases lay in between. Germline V gene sequence: CDR1 SGHAT, CDR2 FQNNGV. In nucleotides, the CDR3 is TGTGCCAGCAGCCCCTACACAGATACGCAGTATTTT. Translating it yields CASSPYTDTQYF.

The rearrangement links TRBV19 to TRBJ1-5; no clear D. The CDR3 totals 15 residues. Trimming cost V 7 bases and J 0 bases, with 13 bases left between them. CDR1 LNHDA and CDR2 SQIVND come from the germline V gene (reference sequence). CDR3 region: CASNWATYSNQPQHF. For the CDR3, the DNA is TGTGCCAGTAATTGGGCGACGTATAGCAATCAGCCCCAGCATTTT.

This chain links TRBV7-8 with TRBJ2-6; D is perhaps TRBD2 (5 bases). This CDR3 spans 17 amino acids. The V gene lost 4 bases and the J gene lost 0 bases, with 13 bases spanning the gap. The germline CDR1 and CDR2 sequences are SGHVS and FQNEAQ. The CDR3 nucleotides read TGTGCCAGCAGCTCCAGAGGACTGTACTCTGGGGCCAACGTCCTGACTTTC. Translating gives CASSSRGLYSGANVLTF.

V usage is TRBV18 and J usage is TRBJ2-5; D is unclear. Germline V gene lookup returns CDR1 KGHSH and CDR2 LQKENI. The CDR3 sequence is 15 residues long. Trimming removed 3 bases at V and 2 bases at J, with 13 bases between. The CDR3 reads CASSPPAMSQETQYF. The CDR3 DNA sequence: TGTGCCAGCTCACCTCCAGCGATGAGTCAAGAGACCCAGTACTTC.

This rearrangement joins TRBV19 to TRBJ2-1; D unresolved. V shed 7 bases and J shed 3 bases, with 16 bases lying between them. The CDR3 consists of 15 residues. CDR1 is LNHDA and CDR2 is SQIVND in the germline V gene (reference sequence). The CDR3 bases are TGTGCCAGTACCCCCGGGTGGCGCCACTACAATGAGCAGTTCTTC. Translating gives CASTPGWRHYNEQFF.

The chain combines TRBV27 with TRBJ2-7; TRBD2 might be the D (5 bases). V was clipped by 5 bases and J by 4 bases, with 18 bases between them. The CDR3 covers 15 residues. CDR1 is MNHEY, CDR2 SMNVEV, per germline (reference sequence). CDR3 DNA: TGTGCCAGCAGTGCCTCCCCGGCTAGCCCGTACGAGCAGTACTTC. Encoded protein: CASSASPASPYEQYF.

V gene TRBV10-3 combines with J gene TRBJ1-1; tentative D call: TRBD1 (5 bases). CDR1 is ENHRY, CDR2 SYGVKD, per germline. The CDR3 contains 13 residues. V was cut by 4 bases and J by 2 bases, with 8 bases left in between. The CDR3 region has the DNA TGTGCCATCAGTGGGGGGGACAACACTGAAGCTTTCTTT. Translating gives CAISGGDNTEAFF.